This T cell receptor beta chain was sequenced during a study of cytomegalovirus exposure and HLA in healthy donors. Study background: Among fewer than 500 genotyped donors, 80% to 90% fell in the Caucasian-associated ancestry cluster.

CDR1 and CDR2 (germline): SEHNR, FQNEAQ (reference sequence). CDR3 length: 15 amino acids. J lost 6 bases, V lost 5 bases, and 4 bases had no gene match. Study-level results: Earlier findings revealed that most TCR beta V segments proved productive either about 90% or about 30% of the time.

Comment on this clone: As yet, its antigen is unknown.

60 Vbeta and 13 Jbeta primers were used in PCR. As processed by the authors: Approximately 78 million unique TCR beta chains, roughly 11 million of them shared, were counted by a later analysis. Here immunoSEQ multiplex PCR was the method, and the copy in TCRdb shows in-frame clones only, minus some. V and J calls and clone size follow that table, whereas D and trimming were derived from the DNA. The data show approximately 170,000 clones, around 68% seen once. This receptor was taken from a woman between 40 and 50 years old in good health and CMV-seropositive. Sequencing used PBMCs. The chain employs TRBV7-9 and TRBJ2-1, with TRBD2 matching 13 bases. The CDR3 DNA is TGTGCCAGCAGCATCACTAGCGGGGGGGTCAATGAGCAGTTCTTC. Protein product: CASSITSGGVNEQFF.